The clone carrying this T cell receptor beta chain appeared many times. The study amplified TCR beta CDR3 regions using RNA transcripts. First-round RT-PCR employed HTBI primers, with a second-round multiplex PCR after it. TCRdb reanalysed the multiplex PCR reads using MiXCR and keeps one entry per CDR3 protein. The sample contains about 620,000 distinct CDR3 sequences, 22% of which appear only once. This entry belongs to a study of Graves' ophthalmopathy and Graves' hyperthyroidism. Hyperthyroidism cases were recent diagnoses of under 2 months' duration in people aged 18 to 65. This CDR3 comprises 14 residues. Germline V gene lookup returns CDR1 MNHEY and CDR2 SVGAGI. V lost 4 bases and J lost 0, with 9 bases in between.

The sequence came from a woman aged 18-29 years with stable Graves' hyperthyroidism. Some clones in this sample may be carry-over from other donors' samples. The chain combines TRBV6-5 with TRBJ1-1; maybe TRBD1 (6 bases). Specimen: peripheral blood. The CDR3 DNA follows: TGTGCCAGCAGTTCCGGACAGATGAACACTGAAGCTTTCTTT. Its protein product is CASSSGQMNTEAFF.